These 23 T cell receptor beta chains share one sample of origin, sequenced in a study of siplizumab effects on memory and regulatory T cells. The repertoire was sequenced with immunoSEQ multiplex PCR; TCRdb's copy has only in-frame clones and lacks some. The data contain about 100,000 clones, more than 90% of them seen just once; the ten biggest clones take up 0.14% to 0.15%. The sequencing sample was made of CD4+ T cells sorted from blood. The receptors were sampled from a human donor in good health.

This rearrangement joins TRBV5-6 to TRBJ2-1; D is unclear. The CDR3 is 12 amino acids. The germline V and J ends were trimmed by 2 bases and 6 bases, with 6 bases remaining between them. Germline CDR1 and CDR2: SGHDT and YYEEEE. CDR3 DNA: TGTGCCAGCAGCTTAAGAACCAATGAGCAGTTCTTC. It yields the protein CASSLRTNEQFF.

J is TRBJ1-1 and V is TRBV4-2, with D perhaps matching TRBD1 (5 bases). The CDR3 loop spans 13 amino acids. The V end lost 1 base, the J end lost 5 bases, and 8 bases lay between the germline ends. The V gene's germline CDR1 is LGHNA and CDR2 YNFKEQ. CDR3 nucleotides: TGTGCCAGCAGCCAAGTATGGGGGACTGAAGCTTTCTTT. Its protein product is CASSQVWGTEAFF.

The rearrangement joins TRBV28 to TRBJ1-2, with D tentatively TRBD1 (5 bases). V dropped 3 bases and J dropped 2 bases, with 16 bases sitting between them. This CDR3 has 16 residues. Per germline, CDR1 MDHEN and CDR2 SYDVKM. The CDR3: CASSFPITRGNYGYTF. CDR3 nucleotides: TGTGCCAGCAGTTTCCCGATCACGAGGGGCAACTATGGCTACACCTTC.

The rearrangement uses TRBV18 and TRBJ2-7; D is uncertain. Looked up from germline, CDR1 is KGHSH and CDR2 is LQKENI. The CDR3 extends over 12 amino acids. Trimming stripped 4 bases from V and 4 bases from J, with 8 bases between. The CDR3 DNA reads TGTGCCAGCTCACTTACTGGTTACGAGCAGTACTTC. Residues: CASSLTGYEQYF.

The chain carries TRBV10-1 and TRBJ2-2, with no clear D. V was cut by 4 bases and J by 7 bases, with 10 bases left in between. Germline V gene lookup returns CDR1 WNHNN and CDR2 SYGVQD (reference sequence). CDR3 length equals 13 residues. The CDR3 spells CASSGQANGELFF. Here the CDR3 DNA reads TGCGCCAGCAGTGGGCAAGCCAACGGGGAGCTGTTTTTT.

On this clone itself: A read error may produce the germline difference seen at one junction end. The chain uses TRBV7-2 and TRBJ2-1; no reliable D call. The CDR3 is 15 residues long. Germline CDR1 reads SGHTA; CDR2 reads FQGNSA. The CDR3 nucleotides read TGTGCCAGCAGCTTATATCAGGCTTCCTCCAATGAGCAGTTCTTC. Residues: CASSLYQASSNEQFF.

The chain links TRBV12-5 to TRBJ2-5, with TRBD1 matching 9 bases. CDR3 length: 16 residues. The germline V gene has CDR1 LGHNT and CDR2 FRNRAP. V dropped 5 bases and J dropped 5; count of bases not matched to a gene: 12. The CDR3 reads CASGDPKQGARETQYF. The CDR3 DNA reads as TGTGCTAGTGGTGACCCTAAACAGGGGGCGAGGGAGACCCAGTACTTC. Together with reference TRBV12-5 and TRBJ2-5, the CDR3 gives the full variable domain: DARVTQTPRHKVTEMGQEVTMRCQPILGHNTVFWYRQTMMQGLELLAYFRNRAPLDDSGMPKDRFSAEMPDATLATLKIQPSEPRDSAVYFCASGDPKQGARETQYFGPGTRLLVL.

The chain uses TRBV20-1 and TRBJ2-5; D is unclear. V was cut by 3 bases and J by 5 bases, with 7 bases left in between. The CDR3 covers 11 residues. Germline V gene lookup returns CDR1 DFQATT and CDR2 SNEGSKA (reference sequence). The CDR3 coding sequence is TGCAGTGCTAGGGTGCCGGAGACCCAGTACTTC. Translated, it gives CSARVPETQYF.

J is TRBJ2-5 and V is TRBV5-1; TRBD2 agrees at 7 bases. The CDR3 totals 15 residues. Germline CDR1 SGHRS, CDR2 YFSETQ. The junction had 6 bases not matched to a gene; V was cut back by 2 bases and J by 2 bases. The CDR3 loop reads CASSLVGGRQETQYF. In DNA, the CDR3 is TGCGCCAGCAGCTTAGTCGGGGGGAGGCAAGAGACCCAGTACTTC. The complete variable domain, with remaining parts taken from reference TRBV5-1 and TRBJ2-5, reads KAGVTQTPRYLIKTRGQQVTLSCSPISGHRSVSWYQQTPGQGLQFLFEYFSETQRNKGNFPGRFSGRQFSNSRSEMNVSTLELGDSALYLCASSLVGGRQETQYFGPGTRLLVL.

The chain uses TRBV5-5 and TRBJ1-2; 10 bases line up with TRBD1. There are 17 residues in the CDR3. Germline-derived CDR1 and CDR2 are SGHKS and YYEKEE (reference sequence). Trimming cost V 0 bases and J 0 bases; bases outside gene matches: 5. CDR3 DNA sequence: TGTGCCAGCAGCTTGGACCCCGGGACAGGGGCTAACTATGGCTACACCTTC. This encodes CASSLDPGTGANYGYTF.

The rearrangement links TRBV7-2 to TRBJ2-3; tentatively, D is TRBD1 or TRBD2 (5 bases each). Germline-derived CDR1 and CDR2 are SGHTA and FQGNSA. V was clipped by 5 bases and J by 5 bases, with 14 bases between them. The CDR3 loop spans 14 amino acids. This chain's CDR3 is CASSLRDLRDTQYF. CDR3 DNA sequence: TGTGCCAGCAGCCTTAGGGACCTGAGAGATACGCAGTATTTT.

This chain uses TRBV4-1 with TRBJ1-4; D perhaps matches TRBD1 (6 bases). Trimming took off 1 base at V and 6 bases at J, with 12 bases between the two ends. The CDR3 is made up of 15 amino acids. The germline gives CDR1 MGHRA, CDR2 YSYEKL. CDR3 sequence (DNA): TGCGCCAGCAGCCAAGTTTCGGGGGGCGATGAAAAACTGTTTTTT. Translation: CASSQVSGGDEKLFF.

Only one count was recorded for this clone. The chain employs TRBV7-2 and TRBJ2-3, with a possible D match to TRBD2 (7 bases). The CDR3 runs to 15 residues. The germline gives CDR1 SGHTA, CDR2 FQGNSA. V was pared by 0 bases and J by 2 bases, with 9 bases between. Here the CDR3 DNA reads TGTGCCAGCAGCTTAGCGCGGGGGCTCACAGATACGCAGTATTTT. It specifies CASSLARGLTDTQYF.

The CDR3 coding sequence is TGTGCCATCAGCCCGGGGGACACAGATACGCAGTATTTT. The encoded protein is CAISPGDTDTQYF. The V gene is TRBV10-3, the J gene TRBJ2-3; TRBD2 might be the D (6 bases). The CDR3 has 13 amino acids. The germline V and J ends were trimmed by 6 bases and 2 bases, with 9 bases remaining between them. Germline lookup yields CDR1 ENHRY and CDR2 SYGVKD.

V usage is TRBV7-3 and J usage is TRBJ2-2, with TRBD1 as a possible D gene (5 bases). Germline V gene lookup returns CDR1 SGHTA and CDR2 FQGTGA. This CDR3 contains 16 residues. With 5 bases removed from V and 0 bases from J, the gap between germline ends came to 13 bases. CDR3 loop: CASSPQGAANTGELFF. CDR3 sequence (DNA): TGTGCCAGCAGCCCCCAGGGTGCCGCGAACACCGGGGAGCTGTTTTTT.

The chain is built from TRBV30 and TRBJ2-3; TRBD1 aligns across 7 bases. The V segment lost 7 bases and the J segment 1 base; nucleotides outside the gene matches: 11. CDR1 is GTSNPN and CDR2 is SVGIG in the germline V gene (reference sequence). CDR3 size: 15 residues. For the CDR3, the DNA is TGTGCCTCGATCTACCTAGACAGGGGCACAGATACGCAGTATTTT. Amino acids: CASIYLDRGTDTQYF.

This chain links TRBV5-1 with TRBJ2-2; a possible D gene is TRBD2 (6 bases). Per the germline V gene, CDR1 is SGHRS and CDR2 is YFSETQ. V was cut by 0 bases and J by 4 bases, with 13 bases left in between. The CDR3 is made up of 16 amino acids. The CDR3 reads CASSLAGGEGTGELFF. DNA for the CDR3: TGCGCCAGCAGCTTGGCCGGCGGGGAAGGCACCGGGGAGCTGTTTTTT.

CDR3 loop: CASQPRGQESPLHF. For the CDR3, the DNA is TGTGCCTCCCAGCCCAGGGGGCAGGAATCACCCCTCCACTTT. The genes are TRBV19 and TRBJ1-6, with 8 bases fitting TRBD1. V lost 11 bases to trimming and J lost 10 bases; unmatched junction nucleotides: 13. The CDR3 length is 14 residues. Germline lookup yields CDR1 LNHDA and CDR2 SQIVND (reference sequence).

This clone was detected a few times. The chain is built from TRBV7-9 and TRBJ2-7, with 9 bases aligning to TRBD2. In germline, CDR1 is SEHNR, CDR2 FQNEAQ (reference sequence). The CDR3 extends over 14 amino acids. Trimming at V came to 5 bases and at J to 2 bases, leaving 4 bases not matched to a gene. The CDR3 sequence: CASSRAGGPYEQYF. CDR3 DNA: TGTGCCAGCAGCCGAGCGGGGGGACCCTACGAGCAGTACTTC.

This clone has just a few counts. Within the sample, other DNA sequences also encode this same CDR3. This sequence joins TRBV7-7 and TRBJ1-2; 9 bases fit TRBD1. The germline CDR1 and CDR2 sequences are SSHAT and FNYEAQ (reference sequence). The CDR3 consists of 16 residues. The junction had 11 bases not matched to a gene; V was cut back by 5 bases and J by 4 bases. The CDR3 DNA follows: TGTGCCAGCAGCGTACGGGACAGGGCCCTTGGCTATGGCTACACCTTC. Encoded protein: CASSVRDRALGYGYTF.

The rearrangement links TRBV9 to TRBJ2-2; the match to TRBD2 covers 11 bases. Germline V gene sequence: CDR1 SGDLS, CDR2 YYNGEE. The CDR3 is made up of 14 amino acids. J gave up 4 bases and V 6 bases, and 2 bases lay outside the gene matches. The CDR3 protein is CASKGTSGTGELFF. CDR3 coding DNA: TGTGCCAGCAAGGGGACTAGCGGCACCGGGGAGCTGTTTTTT. The variable domain in full, with the rest retrieved from reference TRBV9 and TRBJ2-2, is DSGVTQTPKHLITATGQRVTLRCSPRSGDLSVYWYQQSLDQGLQFLIQYYNGEERAKGNILERFSAQQFPDLHSELNLSSLELGDSALYFCASKGTSGTGELFFGEGSRLTVL.

This clone has just a few counts. V usage is TRBV5-1 and J usage is TRBJ1-5; TRBD1 matches at 9 bases. From germline, CDR1 is SGHRS and CDR2 YFSETQ. The CDR3 has 14 residues. V dropped 4 bases and J dropped 5; count of bases not matched to a gene: 4. CDR3 DNA: TGCGCCAGCAGCCCCGACAGGGGGGATCAGCCCCAGCATTTT. The encoded protein is CASSPDRGDQPQHF. The full variable domain, completed using reference TRBV5-1 and TRBJ1-5, is KAGVTQTPRYLIKTRGQQVTLSCSPISGHRSVSWYQQTPGQGLQFLFEYFSETQRNKGNFPGRFSGRQFSNSRSEMNVSTLELGDSALYLCASSPDRGDQPQHFGDGTRLSIL.

V gene TRBV11-3 combines with J gene TRBJ1-1; D ambiguous. Trimming removed 3 bases at V and 1 base at J, with 6 bases between. CDR3 size: 13 residues. Germline CDR1 reads SGHNT; CDR2 reads YENEEA. The CDR3 nucleotides are TGTGCCAGCAGCTTCGGAGAGAACACTGAAGCTTTCTTT. Amino acid sequence: CASSFGENTEAFF.